This T cell receptor beta chain was obtained from a study of shared clonotypes between healthy human individuals. Naivety among CD8 cells was defined by CD45RO negativity and positive CCR7 selection, thereby excluding terminally differentiated effector memory CD45RA+ cells. This table comes from immunoSEQ multiplex PCR, and its TCRdb copy is limited to in-frame clones, with some not included. The data contain roughly 2,000,000 clones, 93% of them singletons. Specimen: naive CD8+ T cells from PBMCs. The clonotype comes from a man between 18 and 35 years old in good health. Some clones in this sample may be carry-over from other donors' samples.

Here the CDR3 DNA reads TGTGCCAGCAGCCCTTTGGCCGGGGGGCGTGGCGAGCAGTACTTC. The encoded protein is CASSPLAGGRGEQYF. The rearrangement uses TRBV7-8 and TRBJ2-7, with a possible D match to TRBD2 (7 bases). The CDR3 totals 15 residues. The V end lost 5 bases, the J end lost 6 bases, and 20 bases lay between the germline ends. The germline V gene encodes CDR1 SGHVS and CDR2 FQNEAQ.